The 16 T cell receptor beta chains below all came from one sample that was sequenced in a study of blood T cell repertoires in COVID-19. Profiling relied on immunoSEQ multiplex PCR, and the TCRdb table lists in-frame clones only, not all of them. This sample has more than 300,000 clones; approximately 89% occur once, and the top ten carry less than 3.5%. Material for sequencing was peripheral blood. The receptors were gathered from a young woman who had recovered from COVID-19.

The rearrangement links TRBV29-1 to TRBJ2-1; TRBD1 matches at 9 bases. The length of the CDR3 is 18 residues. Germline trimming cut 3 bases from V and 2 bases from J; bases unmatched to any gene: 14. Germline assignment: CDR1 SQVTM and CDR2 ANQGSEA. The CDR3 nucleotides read TGCAGCGTTGACCGGGACAGGGATCCCCTGTTCACCTACAATGAGCAGTTCTTC. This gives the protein CSVDRDRDPLFTYNEQFF.

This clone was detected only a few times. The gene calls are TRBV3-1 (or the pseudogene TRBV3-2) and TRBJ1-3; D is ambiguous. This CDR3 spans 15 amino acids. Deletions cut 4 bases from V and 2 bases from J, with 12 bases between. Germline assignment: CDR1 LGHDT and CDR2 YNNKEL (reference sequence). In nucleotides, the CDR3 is TGTGCCAGCAGCCTACTCCTTCTAGCTGGAAACACCATATATTTT. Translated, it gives CASSLLLLAGNTIYF.

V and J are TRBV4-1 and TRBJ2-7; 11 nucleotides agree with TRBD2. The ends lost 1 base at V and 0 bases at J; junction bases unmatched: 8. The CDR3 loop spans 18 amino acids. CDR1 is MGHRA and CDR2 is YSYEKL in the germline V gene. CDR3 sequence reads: CASSQVLAGGPSSYEQYV. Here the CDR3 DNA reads TGCGCCAGCAGCCAAGTTCTAGCGGGAGGCCCTTCCTCCTACGAGCAGTACGTC.

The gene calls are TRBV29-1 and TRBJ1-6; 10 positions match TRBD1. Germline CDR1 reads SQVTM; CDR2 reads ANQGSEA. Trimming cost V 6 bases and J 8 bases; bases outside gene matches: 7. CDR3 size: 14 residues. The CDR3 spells CSVPTGGRDSPLHF. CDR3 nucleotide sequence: TGCAGCGTCCCGACAGGGGGCCGGGATTCACCCCTCCACTTT.

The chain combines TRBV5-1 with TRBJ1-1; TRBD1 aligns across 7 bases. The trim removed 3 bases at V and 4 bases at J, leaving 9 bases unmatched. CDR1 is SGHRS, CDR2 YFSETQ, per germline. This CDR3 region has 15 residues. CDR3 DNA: TGCGCCAGCAGCTCATTACAGGGGAGTGGCACTGAAGCTTTCTTT. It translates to CASSSLQGSGTEAFF.

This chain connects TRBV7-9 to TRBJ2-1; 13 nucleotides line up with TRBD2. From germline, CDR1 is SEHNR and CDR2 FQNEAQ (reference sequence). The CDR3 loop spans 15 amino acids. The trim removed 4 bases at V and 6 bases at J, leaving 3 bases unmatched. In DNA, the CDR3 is TGTGCCAGCAGCTCAGGACTAGCGGGAGTCAATGAGCAGTTCTTC. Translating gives CASSSGLAGVNEQFF.

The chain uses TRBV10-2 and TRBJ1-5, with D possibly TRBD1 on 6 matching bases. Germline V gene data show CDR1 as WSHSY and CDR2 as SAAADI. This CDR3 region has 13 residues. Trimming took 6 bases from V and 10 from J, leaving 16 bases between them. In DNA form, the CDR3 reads TGCGCCAGCAGGGACAGAGAGGGAAACCCCCAGCATTTT. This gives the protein CASRDREGNPQHF.

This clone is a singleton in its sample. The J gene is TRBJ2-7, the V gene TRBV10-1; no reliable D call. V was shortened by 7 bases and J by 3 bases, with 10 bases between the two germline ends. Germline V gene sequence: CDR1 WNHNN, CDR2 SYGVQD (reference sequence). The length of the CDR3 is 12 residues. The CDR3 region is CASNDSHYEQYV. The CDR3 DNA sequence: TGCGCCAGCAACGACTCCCACTACGAGCAGTACGTC.

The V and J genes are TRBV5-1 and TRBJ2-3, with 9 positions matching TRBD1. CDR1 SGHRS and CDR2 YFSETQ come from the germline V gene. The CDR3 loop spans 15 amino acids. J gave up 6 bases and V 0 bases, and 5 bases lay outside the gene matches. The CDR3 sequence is CASSLEGQGTDTQYF. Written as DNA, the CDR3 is TGCGCCAGCAGCTTGGAGGGACAGGGTACGGATACGCAGTATTTT.

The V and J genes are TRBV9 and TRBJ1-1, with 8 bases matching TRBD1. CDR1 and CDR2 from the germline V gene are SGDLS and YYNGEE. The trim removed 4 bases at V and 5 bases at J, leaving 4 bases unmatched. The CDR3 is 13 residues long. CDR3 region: CASSSGGWTEAFF. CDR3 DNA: TGTGCCAGCAGCTCAGGGGGCTGGACTGAAGCTTTCTTT.

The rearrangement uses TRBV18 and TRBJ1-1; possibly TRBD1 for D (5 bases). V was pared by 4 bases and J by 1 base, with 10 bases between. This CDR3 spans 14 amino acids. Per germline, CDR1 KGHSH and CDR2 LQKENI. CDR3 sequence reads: CASSRLTENTEAFF. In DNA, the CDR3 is TGTGCCAGCTCACGCTTGACAGAGAACACTGAAGCTTTCTTT.

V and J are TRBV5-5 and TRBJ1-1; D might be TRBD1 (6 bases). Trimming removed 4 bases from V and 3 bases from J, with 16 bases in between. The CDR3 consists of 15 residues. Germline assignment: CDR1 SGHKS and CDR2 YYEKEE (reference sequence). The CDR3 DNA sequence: TGTGCCAGCAGCCGAGGCCAGACAGGCCACACTGAAGCTTTCTTT. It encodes CASSRGQTGHTEAFF.

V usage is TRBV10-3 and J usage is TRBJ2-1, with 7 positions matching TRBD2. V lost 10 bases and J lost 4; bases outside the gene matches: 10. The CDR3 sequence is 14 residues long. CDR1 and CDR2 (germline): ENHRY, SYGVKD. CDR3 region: CATRELAGYNEQFF. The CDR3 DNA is TGTGCCACCCGAGAATTAGCGGGTTACAATGAGCAGTTCTTC.

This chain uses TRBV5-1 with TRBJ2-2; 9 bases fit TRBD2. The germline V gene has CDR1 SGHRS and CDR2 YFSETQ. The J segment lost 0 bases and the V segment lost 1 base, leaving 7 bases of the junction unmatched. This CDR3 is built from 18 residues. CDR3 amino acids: CASSLRTSAHANTGELFF. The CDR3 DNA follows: TGCGCCAGCAGCTTGCGGACTAGCGCACACGCGAACACCGGGGAGCTGTTTTTT.

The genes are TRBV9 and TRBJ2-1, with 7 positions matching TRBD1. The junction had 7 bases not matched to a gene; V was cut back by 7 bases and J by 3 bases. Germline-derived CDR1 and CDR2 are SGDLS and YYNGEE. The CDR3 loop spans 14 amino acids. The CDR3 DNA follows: TGTGCCAGCGGCCCCGCAGGGGGCTACAATGAGCAGTTCTTC. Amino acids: CASGPAGGYNEQFF.

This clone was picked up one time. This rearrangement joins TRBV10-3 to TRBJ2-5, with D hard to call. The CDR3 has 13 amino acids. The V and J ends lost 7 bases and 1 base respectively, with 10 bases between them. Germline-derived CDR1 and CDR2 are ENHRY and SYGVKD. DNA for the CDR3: TGTGCCATCAACCCCTCGGGCCAAGAGACCCAGTACTTC. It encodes CAINPSGQETQYF.